Listed here are 3 T cell receptor beta chains from one sample, sequenced in a study of T cell changes during pregnancy in multiple sclerosis. Produced via immunoSEQ multiplex PCR; TCRdb's table is partial and in-frame only. The sample lists tens of thousands of clones; around 93% were seen once. The sequenced sample was peripheral blood, obtained in the second trimester of pregnancy. The receptors were gathered from a female donor with multiple sclerosis, enrolled in a pregnancy study.

The chain has TRBV18 and TRBJ1-1; D not certain. Between the trimmed V and J ends, which lost 2 bases and 1 base, there was a span of 5 bases. This CDR3 has 13 amino acids. Germline CDR1 KGHSH, CDR2 LQKENI. The CDR3 sequence is CASSPAGNTEAFF. Here the CDR3 DNA reads TGTGCCAGCTCACCAGCAGGGAACACTGAAGCTTTCTTT.

J is TRBJ2-1 and V is TRBV5-1; TRBD1 matches at 7 bases. V dropped 4 bases and J dropped 6; count of bases not matched to a gene: 13. This CDR3 spans 16 amino acids. Germline V lookup: CDR1 SGHRS, CDR2 YFSETQ. CDR3 region: CASSENRGLSGNEQFF. Written as DNA, the CDR3 is TGCGCCAGCAGCGAAAATAGGGGGCTCTCTGGCAATGAGCAGTTCTTC.

This clone appeared a single time. The CDR3 coding sequence is TGTGCCAGTACTTCACGGGGGAAGGGACCGGATACGCAGTATTTT. It encodes CASTSRGKGPDTQYF. V gene TRBV19 combines with J gene TRBJ2-3; D possibly corresponds to TRBD2 (6 bases). The CDR3 loop spans 15 amino acids. Trimming took off 7 bases at V and 6 bases at J, with 20 bases between the two ends. Germline loops: CDR1 LNHDA, CDR2 SQIVND (reference sequence).